This T cell receptor beta chain was identified in a study of T-cell memory formation after mild COVID-19. General study results and limits: Clones shrinking from day 15 to 85 showed even CD4/CD8 mixes; later expanders tilted CD4+.

Germline V gene data show CDR1 as SEHNR and CDR2 as FQNEAQ (reference sequence). This CDR3 is 14 amino acids long. V was cut by 1 base and J by 10 bases, with 14 bases left in between. In the case of this clonotype: Its target is unknown.

Constant-segment-primed 5'RACE gave TCR alpha and TCR beta cDNA libraries with sample barcodes and UMIs. Each CDR3 protein gets one entry after TCRdb re-called the 5' RACE reads with MiXCR. The data show some 200,000 distinct CDR3 sequences, 20% to 25% seen once. The sample consisted of PBMCs or a T cell subset sorted from them (not recorded which). This sequence was found in an adult woman who had mild COVID-19 (a few samples of this study predate the infection). Cell type and time point are not known. This chain links TRBV7-9 with TRBJ2-1; a possible D gene is TRBD2 (5 bases). The CDR3 is CASSLDRELEEQFF. The CDR3, as DNA: TGTGCCAGCAGCTTAGACCGGGAATTAGAGGAGCAGTTCTTC. Looking up the rest from reference TRBV7-9 and TRBJ2-1 gives the full variable domain: DTGVSQNPRHKITKRGQNVTFRCDPISEHNRLYWYRQTLGQGPEFLTYFQNEAQLEKSRLLSDRFSAERPKGSFSTLEIQRTEQGDSAMYLCASSLDRELEEQFFGPGTRLTVL.